This TCR beta chain emerged from a study of cytomegalovirus exposure and HLA in healthy donors. Study results and caveats: Within the data, a cluster of highly shared sequence variants was likely a sequencing artifact. Accurate HLA-A and HLA-B prediction from TCR beta sequences was reported for most subjects.

Both 60 Vbeta primers and 13 Jbeta primers went into the PCR. TCRdb's table, derived via immunoSEQ multiplex PCR, lists solely in-frame clones and lacks some. The sample includes more than 150,000 clones, around 85% of them seen just once. The CDR3 has 16 amino acids. Germline V gene data show CDR1 as SGDLS and CDR2 as YYNGEE. The V segment lost 0 bases and the J segment 1 base; nucleotides outside the gene matches: 4. In regard to this clone: No antigen is known for it.

This sequence originates from a man between 50 and 59 years old in good health and CMV-seronegative. This chain connects TRBV9 to TRBJ2-3; 8 bases are shared with TRBD2. Sequencing input: PBMCs. CDR3 loop: CASSVAELAGTDTQYF. In DNA, the CDR3 is TGTGCCAGCAGCGTAGCTGAACTAGCGGGCACAGATACGCAGTATTTT.